This TCR beta chain derives from a study of shared clonotypes between healthy human individuals. Whole-study results and caveats: The rarefaction results pointed to incomplete sorted-subset sequencing despite large depth. As a rule, naive subsets had a larger estimated richness than memory subsets.

CDR3 size: 15 residues. Splitting of CD4+ cells produced CD45RA+ naive and CD45RA-negative memory subsets. As to this clone: Its antigen is not known.

200 to 250 ng DNA, tens of thousands of T cell genomes, went into each sorted-subset replicate PCR. TCRdb keeps only in-frame clones here, not all; method: immunoSEQ multiplex PCR. The sample holds roughly 500,000 clones; more than 95% are singletons and the top ten take 0.05% to 0.08%. The specimen sequenced was naive CD4+ T cells sorted from blood. Specified subset: CD45RA+ positively selected. V and J are TRBV21-1 and TRBJ2-7; the listed D gene, TRBD2, was not tested against the DNA. TRBV21-1 constitutes a pseudogene. This clonotype was sampled from a woman aged 25 to 39 in good health. CDR3 sequence: CASRPGLAGKYEQYF. CDR3 sequence (DNA): TGTGCCAGCAGGCCGGGGCTAGCGGGAAAGTACGAGCAGTACTTC.